These 5 T cell receptor beta chains share one sample of origin, sequenced in a study of T cells after yellow fever vaccination. TCRdb re-called the 5' RACE reads through MiXCR, storing one row per CDR3 protein. The data contain about 50,000 distinct CDR3 sequences, roughly 7.3% of them singletons. The sample here was CD8+ T cells sorted from PBMCs, taken roughly 14 days after the first yellow fever vaccination. These receptors originate from a man younger than 30 who received the YFV17D yellow fever vaccine.

This clonotype has ten or more counts. The chain is built from TRBV20-1 and TRBJ2-7; D uncertain. CDR3 length: 13 amino acids. V shed 4 bases and J shed 0 bases, with 10 bases lying between them. Germline values: CDR1 DFQATT, CDR2 SNEGSKA (reference sequence). The CDR3: CSAKKGASYEQYF. The CDR3 DNA is TGCAGTGCTAAGAAGGGCGCCTCCTACGAGCAGTACTTC.

This rearrangement joins TRBV4-1 to TRBJ2-3; 12 nucleotides agree with TRBD2. Germline assignment: CDR1 MGHRA and CDR2 YSYEKL. V was pared by 4 bases and J by 2 bases, with 7 bases of the junction left unmatched. The CDR3 covers 17 residues. The CDR3 DNA sequence: TGCGCCAGCAGCCGGTTACTAGCGGGGGGCCCCACAGATACGCAGTATTTT. Its protein is CASSRLLAGGPTDTQYF.

This clonotype was picked up a small number of times. V gene TRBV7-6 combines with J gene TRBJ1-5; unclear D gene. Germline loops: CDR1 SGHVS, CDR2 FNYEAQ. The V gene lost 1 base and the J gene lost 6 bases, with 4 bases spanning the gap. The CDR3 consists of 12 residues. This chain's CDR3 is CASSLVGQPQHF. The CDR3 DNA reads as TGTGCCAGCAGCTTAGTGGGTCAGCCCCAGCATTTT. Full variable domain (remainder filled in from reference TRBV7-6 and TRBJ1-5): GAGVSQSPRYKVTKRGQDVALRCDPISGHVSLYWYRQALGQGPEFLTYFNYEAQQDKSGLPNDRFSAERPEGSISTLTIQRTEQRDSAMYRCASSLVGQPQHFGDGTRLSIL.

This clonotype showed up many times. This rearrangement joins TRBV7-9 to TRBJ1-3; D is uncertain. This CDR3 is 11 amino acids long. Germline values: CDR1 SEHNR, CDR2 FQNEAQ (reference sequence). The CDR3 DNA sequence: TGTGCGGAAGGGAGGGGAAACACCATATATTTT. This encodes CAEGRGNTIYF. Variable domain in full (rest from reference TRBV7-9 and TRBJ1-3): DTGVSQNPRHKITKRGQNVTFRCDPISEHNRLYWYRQTLGQGPEFLTYFQNEAQLEKSRLLSDRFSAERPKGSFSTLEIQRTEQGDSAMYLCAEGRGNTIYFGEGSWLTVV.

This clonotype was counted ten times or more. This rearrangement joins TRBV7-6 to TRBJ2-7; 7 bases match TRBD1. V shed 5 bases and J 2 bases; nucleotides not matched to a gene: 3. In germline, CDR1 is SGHVS, CDR2 FNYEAQ. The CDR3 totals 13 residues. The DNA of the CDR3 is TGTGCCAGCAGCCCGACAGGGACCTACGAGCAGTACTTC. This codes for CASSPTGTYEQYF.